What follows is one TCR beta chain and its context. Its antigen is not known. The record originates from a study of shared clonotypes between healthy human individuals. Study-level points and caveats: Incompleteness in sorted-subset sequencing, despite large depth, was shown by rarefaction.

The deep-level immunoSEQ assay was used. The repertoire was sequenced with immunoSEQ multiplex PCR; TCRdb's copy has only in-frame clones and lacks some. The sample has about 1.9 million clones, around 93% seen once. Terminally differentiated effector memory CD45RA+ cells were excluded from the naive CD8 cells, which were CD45RO-negative and positively selected for CCR7. Sequencing used naive CD8+ T cells from PBMCs. This clonotype was obtained from a man between 18 and 29 years old in good health. Some clones in this sample may be carry-over from other donors' samples.

The CDR3 DNA sequence: TGTGCCAGCAGTTTATTTGCGGGACAGAGCTACAATGAGCAGTTCTTC. It is translated as CASSLFAGQSYNEQFF. J is TRBJ2-1 and V is TRBV27, with D possibly being TRBD1 (7 bases). Trimming left V 1 base short and J 3 bases short, with 13 bases between. The CDR3 length is 16 residues. The germline V gene has CDR1 MNHEY and CDR2 SMNVEV (reference sequence).